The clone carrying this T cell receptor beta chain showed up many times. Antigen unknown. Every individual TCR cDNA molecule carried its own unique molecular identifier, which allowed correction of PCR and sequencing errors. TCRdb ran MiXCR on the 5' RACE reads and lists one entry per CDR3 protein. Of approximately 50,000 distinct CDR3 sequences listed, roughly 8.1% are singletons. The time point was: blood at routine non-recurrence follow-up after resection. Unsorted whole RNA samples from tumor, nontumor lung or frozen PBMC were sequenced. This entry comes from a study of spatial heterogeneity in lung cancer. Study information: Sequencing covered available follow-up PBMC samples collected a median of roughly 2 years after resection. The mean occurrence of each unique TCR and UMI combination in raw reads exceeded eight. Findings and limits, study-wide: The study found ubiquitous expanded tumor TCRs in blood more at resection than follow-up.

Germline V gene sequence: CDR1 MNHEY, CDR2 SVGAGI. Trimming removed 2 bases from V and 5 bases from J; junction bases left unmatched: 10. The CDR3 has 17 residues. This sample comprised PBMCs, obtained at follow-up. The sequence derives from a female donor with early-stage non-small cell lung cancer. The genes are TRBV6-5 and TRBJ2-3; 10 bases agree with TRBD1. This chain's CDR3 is CASSYGGTGAFGDTQYF. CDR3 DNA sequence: TGTGCCAGCAGTTACGGCGGGACAGGGGCTTTTGGAGATACGCAGTATTTT.